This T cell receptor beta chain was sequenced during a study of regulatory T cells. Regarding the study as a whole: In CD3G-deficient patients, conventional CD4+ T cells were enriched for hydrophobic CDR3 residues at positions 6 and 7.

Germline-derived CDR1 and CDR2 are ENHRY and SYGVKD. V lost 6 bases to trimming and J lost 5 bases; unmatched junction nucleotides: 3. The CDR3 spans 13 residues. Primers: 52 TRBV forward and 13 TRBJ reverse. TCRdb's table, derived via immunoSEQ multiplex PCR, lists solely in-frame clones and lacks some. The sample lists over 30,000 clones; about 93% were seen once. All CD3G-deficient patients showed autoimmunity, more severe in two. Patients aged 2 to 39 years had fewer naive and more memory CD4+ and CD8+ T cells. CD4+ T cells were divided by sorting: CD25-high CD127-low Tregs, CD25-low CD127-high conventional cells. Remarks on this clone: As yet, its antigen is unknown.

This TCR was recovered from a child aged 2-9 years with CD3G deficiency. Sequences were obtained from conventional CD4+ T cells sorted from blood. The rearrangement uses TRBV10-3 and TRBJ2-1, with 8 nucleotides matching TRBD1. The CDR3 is CAISPDRDNEQFF. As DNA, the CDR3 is TGTGCCATCAGCCCGGACAGGGACAATGAGCAGTTCTTC.